A selection of T cell receptor beta chains follows, all from one sample in a study of T cell repertoires in cytomegalovirus infection. Antigens for these TCRs are unknown. TCRdb called the reads again in MiXCR, with one record for every CDR3 protein. This table holds fewer than 950,000 distinct CDR3 sequences, about 31% found once. The sample here was cultured CD8+ T cells from PBMCs, taken from culture after CMV antigen stimulation. These receptors all come from a human donor in good health (CMV status not recorded). Some clones in this sample may be carry-over from other donors' samples. Each CDR3 is given with its conserved first and last residue. D genes are given only for firm matches. Some rows have no size entry. The others give once, few or many, or a class for an expanded clone.

clone_size j_call d_call v_call cdr3_aa cdr3_nt
few TRBJ1-2 - TRBV6-1 CASSEEGTYYGYTF TGTGCCAGCAGTGAAGAGGGGACATACTATGGCTACACCTTC
few TRBJ1-4 - TRBV25-1 CASSSPRQSSLKLFF TGTGCCAGCAGTTCCCCCAGACAGTCCTCCCTTAAACTGTTTTTT
- TRBJ2-1 - TRBV7-9 CASSRQASYNEQFF TGTGCCAGCAGCAGACAGGCCTCCTACAATGAGCAGTTCTTC
few TRBJ1-5 - TRBV7-7 CASSSVGGEGNQPQHF TGTGCTAGCAGCTCCGTCGGGGGGGAAGGCAATCAGCCCCAGCATTTT
- TRBJ1-3 - TRBV20-1 CSVKWGYTGNTIYF TGCAGTGTTAAATGGGGATATACCGGAAACACCATATATTTT
- TRBJ1-6 - TRBV6-1 CASSPTPVSSPLHF TGTGCCAGCAGCCCTACCCCGGTCAGTTCACCCCTCCACTTT
- TRBJ2-3 - TRBV7-2 CASTSGAPDTQYF TGTGCCAGCACCTCCGGGGCCCCAGATACGCAGTATTTT
- TRBJ2-1 TRBD1 TRBV7-9 CASSLIDRVTYNEQFF TGTGCCAGCAGCCTAATCGACAGGGTTACCTACAATGAGCAGTTCTTC
many TRBJ2-5 TRBD2 TRBV6-1 CASSEEAGGPETQYF TGTGCCAGCAGTGAAGAAGCGGGGGGGCCAGAGACCCAGTACTTC
- TRBJ1-2 - TRBV25-1 CASSEYWTDGNGYTF TGTGCCAGCAGTGAGTATTGGACAGACGGCAACGGCTACACCTTC
few TRBJ2-5 - TRBV6-6 CASESLGGGGQETQYF TGTGCCAGCGAATCATTAGGAGGAGGGGGACAAGAGACCCAGTACTTC
- TRBJ1-1 - TRBV4-3 CASSHGGSTEAFF TGCGCCAGCAGCCACGGAGGGAGCACTGAAGCTTTCTTT
- TRBJ1-3 - TRBV27 CASHGPGTIYF TGTGCCAGCCATGGGCCGGGCACCATATATTTT
- TRBJ2-2 TRBD1 TRBV6-1 CASSEADRGNANTGELFF TGTGCCAGCAGTGAAGCGGACAGGGGAAATGCGAACACCGGGGAGCTGTTTTTT
- TRBJ2-4 - TRBV10-3 CAITVGETTFPKAKNIQYF TGTGCCATCACCGTGGGGGAAACTACCTTCCCCAAGGCCAAAAACATTCAGTACTTC
few TRBJ1-1 TRBD1 TRBV15 CATSRGTGDTLHPEAFF TGTGCCACCAGCAGAGGAACAGGGGACACCCTCCACCCCGAAGCTTTCTTT
few TRBJ1-1 - TRBV4-1 CASSQKLPPNTEAFF TGCGCCAGCAGCCAAAAGCTACCCCCCAACACTGAAGCTTTCTTT
- TRBJ1-2 TRBD1 TRBV7-6 CASSPTGTAYHTYGYTF TGTGCCAGCAGCCCAACCGGGACAGCCTACCACACCTATGGCTACACCTTC
- TRBJ2-5 - TRBV19 CASSSGVPGTQYF TGTGCCAGTAGTTCCGGGGTGCCTGGGACCCAGTACTTC
- TRBJ1-5 TRBD1 TRBV12-3/TRBV12-4 CASRTGGNNRPQHF TGTGCCAGCAGGACAGGGGGTAACAATCGGCCCCAGCATTTT
- TRBJ2-7 TRBD1 TRBV2 CASIRTGPTYEQYF TGTGCCAGCATCAGGACAGGCCCTACCTACGAGCAGTACTTC
few TRBJ2-7 - TRBV18 CASSPAHEQYF TGTGCCAGCTCACCAGCCCACGAGCAGTACTTC
- TRBJ1-2 - TRBV6-5 CASSYDAGEEDGYTF TGTGCCAGCAGTTACGATGCAGGGGAGGAGGATGGCTACACCTTC
- TRBJ2-5 - TRBV6-2/TRBV6-3 CASSSAFGETQYF TGTGCCAGCAGTTCGGCTTTCGGAGAGACCCAGTACTTC
- TRBJ1-2 - TRBV10-3 CAISVPGANYGYTF TGTGCCATCAGTGTACCCGGGGCCAACTATGGCTACACCTTC
few TRBJ2-1 TRBD2 TRBV5-5 CASSLRTSDNEQFF TGTGCCAGCAGCTTACGGACTAGCGACAATGAGCAGTTCTTC
- TRBJ2-7 - TRBV19 CACHLSSFLAIEQYF TGTGCCTGCCACCTAAGTTCCTTTCTAGCGATCGAGCAGTACTTC
- TRBJ2-3 - TRBV12-3/TRBV12-4 CASRPYSYWTDTQYF TGTGCCAGCAGGCCCTATAGTTATTGGACAGATACGCAGTATTTT
many TRBJ2-5 TRBD2 TRBV7-9 CASSFGLADQETQYF TGTGCCAGCAGCTTTGGACTAGCGGACCAAGAGACCCAGTACTTC
many TRBJ1-1 TRBD1 TRBV7-2 CASSYPGGVGPEAFF TGTGCCAGCAGCTATCCAGGGGGCGTTGGCCCTGAAGCTTTCTTT
once TRBJ2-5 TRBD1 TRBV5-4 CASSLRKETGKETQYF TGTGCCAGCAGCTTGCGCAAGGAGACAGGGAAAGAGACCCAGTACTTC
- TRBJ2-1 TRBD2 TRBV7-6 CASSLIAGGPDNEQFF TGTGCCAGCAGCTTAATAGCGGGGGGGCCGGACAATGAGCAGTTCTTC
few TRBJ2-2 - TRBV13 CASVIWGAGELFF TGTGCCAGCGTCATCTGGGGGGCCGGGGAGCTGTTTTTT
- TRBJ2-2 - TRBV24-1 CATSDTDSLTGNTGELFF TGTGCCACCAGTGATACGGACAGCCTAACGGGGAACACCGGGGAGCTGTTTTTT
- TRBJ2-3 - TRBV27 CASSFVVGDTQYF TGTGCCAGCAGTTTTGTTGTTGGAGACACGCAGTATTTT
many TRBJ2-2 - TRBV5-4 CATKVGSSNTGELFF TGTGCCACCAAGGTGGGCAGCTCGAACACCGGGGAGCTGTTTTTT
few TRBJ1-1 - TRBV7-9 CASSSPSGTHGAEAFF TGTGCCAGCAGCTCGCCTTCCGGGACCCACGGTGCTGAAGCTTTCTTT
- TRBJ1-2 TRBD1 TRBV2 CARGTGQGYTF TGTGCCAGGGGGACAGGGCAAGGCTACACCTTC
- TRBJ2-5 - TRBV4-3 CASSQDRGEETQYF TGCGCCAGCAGCCAAGATAGAGGGGAAGAGACCCAGTACTTC
many TRBJ2-1 - TRBV7-9 CASSLPGNEQFF TGTGCCAGCAGCTTACCGGGAAATGAGCAGTTCTTC
- TRBJ2-5 TRBD2 TRBV27 CASRAGTPETQYF TGTGCCAGCAGAGCGGGGACCCCGGAGACCCAGTACTTC
few TRBJ1-5 TRBD1 TRBV19 CASSIGGQGSQHF TGTGCCAGTAGTATCGGGGGACAGGGATCTCAGCATTTT
- TRBJ1-2 - TRBV6-2/TRBV6-3 CASSYRRHPTTF TGTGCCAGCTCCTACCGTCGACATCCTACTACCTTC
many TRBJ2-1 - TRBV7-6 CASSLQGHQYNEQFF TGTGCCAGCAGCTTACAGGGGCACCAATACAATGAGCAGTTCTTC
- TRBJ2-1 TRBD1 TRBV10-3 CAIQSTGGSYNEQFF TGTGCCATTCAGTCGACAGGGGGCTCCTACAATGAGCAGTTCTTC